This T cell receptor beta chain comes out of a study of T cell clones after liver transplantation (dated by TCRdb to about 2019). Background for the entire study: The samples were obtained from ITN030ST, a randomized trial that attempted immunosuppression withdrawal within 2 years after liver transplantation. Until randomization at 12-24 months post-transplant, subjects were given standard immunosuppression, with no induction therapy. Of the eight recipients, a few were HCV-positive, while the remaining recipients had been transplanted for non-autoimmune, non-viral indications. Third party-reactive TCRbeta sequences from pre-transplant MLRs were also identified as an antigen-independent comparator for donor-reactive sequences. Blood samples were collected pre-transplant, pre-randomization before withdrawal, and post-randomization after either complete withdrawal or failed withdrawal. Of the 8 liver transplant recipients making up the studied cohort, 3 were classified as tolerant and 5 as non-tolerant. Tolerance meant complete immunosuppression withdrawal for at least one year without liver enzymes rising beyond twice the upper limit of normal. Donor-reactive T cell clones were identified by TCRbeta sequencing after a pre-transplant mixed lymphocyte reaction and then tracked in post-transplant blood. General conclusions and limits of the study: Low numbers of available donor cells limited the measurable donor-reactive repertoire in two subjects. Because of small, heterogeneous patient numbers and non-standardized post-transplant time points, the conclusions were only preliminary. In 5 of 8 subjects, circulating donor-reactive CD4 TCRbeta sequences decreased significantly after transplant, regardless of tolerance or HCV status. Donor-reactive sequences declined more than third party-reactive ones, suggesting partial antigen-specific deletion unrelated to withdrawal success. After accounting for repertoire turnover, donor-reactive detection was significantly reduced in 7 of 8 subjects for CD4 and 8 of 8 for CD8. Because allograft tissue specimens were not available, migration of donor-reactive T cells into the graft, rather than deletion, may have occurred.

V is clipped by 3 bases and J by 3 bases, and the sequence between their germline boundaries is 8 bases long. CDR3 length: 13 amino acids, cysteine to phenylalanine. Of the read, only the CDR3 DNA is kept; its 39 bases are in frame from base 1. CDR1 KGHSH and CDR2 LQKENI are derived from the germline V gene. Frozen genomic DNA underwent high-throughput TCRbeta CDR3 sequencing by immunoSEQ, including PCR amplification, mapping, bias correction and internal controls. Under the source paper's analysis protocol: Only productive rearrangements were retained, with each unique TCRbeta sequence defined by its CDR3 nucleotide sequence together with its V and J gene. Donor-reactive sequences required at least 5-fold expansion in CFSE-low cells versus unstimulated pre-transplant cells and at least 0.01% frequency. To ensure at least 90% detection power, minimum frequency thresholds were set for each subject based on that subject's lowest-template unstimulated sample. Jensen-Shannon divergence between the top 1000 TCRbeta sequences after and before transplant was used to measure repertoire turnover. Two-sided Fisher's exact tests were used to test for changes in the detection of donor-reactive sequences. Sourced from immuneACCESS, this table was stored by TCRdb with only in-frame sequences that have V and J called. A share of the clones is absent; for the studies checked, an unresolved V gene accounts for under half, and the remainder has no known explanation. That table gives V, J and clone size, and the DNA gave D and trimming. For this sample the table gives tens of thousands of clones, of which 70% to 75% were detected only once. The top ten clonotypes cover about 15% of the sample.

This clone qualifies as medium-sized (0.01 to 0.1%). The antigen it binds to is not known. Base qualities are not at hand, and no much larger clone is one base apart. Per the publication, the time point label means: pre-transplant. Thawed unstimulated PBMCs were stained for CD3, CD4 and CD8 and FACS-sorted into CD3+CD4+ and CD3+CD8+ populations. Randomization to immunosuppression withdrawal applied to every one of the 8 studied subjects. The Qiagen DNeasy Blood and Tissue Kit was used to isolate genomic DNA. The starting material was CD4+ T cells from blood, obtained before liver transplant. The TCR sequence derives from a human donor who received a liver transplant. The rearrangement combines TRBV18 with TRBJ1-1, with no D gene named confidently. The DNA reads TGTGCCAGCTCACCTAACACCGACACTGAAGCTTTCTTT. It codes for CASSPNTDTEAFF.